This TCR beta chain comes out of a study of CD4 T cells in relation to SARS-CoV-2 and coronaviruses (dated by TCRdb to the early 2020s). For the wider study: In the ViraFEST assay, PBMCs were grown with antigen for 10 days, and TCR beta CDR3s were then sequenced to identify antigen-specific clonal expansions. The study assessed, at the TCR clonotype level, memory CD4+ T cell crossreactivity between SARS-CoV-2 and common cold coronavirus spike proteins. The Adaptive Biotechnologies TCR-sequencing kit was used to sequence samples from a few pre-COVID donors and the naive versus memory experiments, whereas other data were Illumina-based. Shared crossreactive spike epitopes were mapped to their HLA restriction using patient-derived lymphoblastoid cell lines. The negative reference condition was either a culture with an HIV-1 Nef peptide pool or a culture with no peptide. For other donors in the study, expansion assays were sequenced with a different, Illumina-based TCR-beta assay. Points the paper makes about the study in general: Because no donor provided both pre-pandemic and post-infection samples, tracing the source of pre-existing responses was limited. Since the crossreactivity analysis centred on spike protein, crossreactivity against other viral proteins was not assessed. Memory CD4+ clonotypes crossrecognizing SARS-CoV-2 and at least one common cold coronavirus spike were found in roughly 65% of donors. Small numbers of patients and of tested TCRs limited the study. Compared with monoreactive clones, crossreactive clones had significantly weaker SARS-CoV-2-driven expansion, a result consistent with antigenic imprinting.

CD4+ T cells from unexposed donors were collected before the COVID-19 pandemic (2011-2018). After around ten days of culture, CD4+ T cells were isolated with the EasySep CD4+ T cell isolation kit. As cell number allowed, CD4+ T cells from unexposed donors were tested for reactivity to SARS-CoV-2 S and N and to four common cold coronavirus spike pools. PBMCs were cultured at two million per well in IMDM supplemented with 5% human AB serum and 9 to 10 IU/ml IL-2. Half of the culture medium was replaced with fresh IL-2-containing medium on days 3 and 7. Each peptide culture condition was generally run in triplicate replicate wells. Leukapheresis product for the unexposed donors was bought commercially. PBMCs were isolated from leukapheresis product or whole blood by Ficoll-Paque PLUS gradient centrifugation. PBMCs were either cryopreserved at -140°C or used fresh in the expansion assay. The QIAamp Micro DNA Kit was used to extract genomic DNA from the CD4+ T cells.

The germline V gene provides CDR1 SGDLS and CDR2 YYNGEE. Clipping removes 3 bases from V and 4 bases from J, with 5 as the unmatched junction base count. Inclusive of the bounding cysteine and phenylalanine, the CDR3 is 15 residues long. Only the CDR3 DNA is retained, 45 bases long and in frame from the first base. Of note for this clone: It lacks a known antigen. Base qualities are missing; no much larger clone stands one base away.

Library preparation was by the immunoSEQ multiplex PCR assay. In the source study's methods: During preprocessing, nonproductive sequences were removed, as were CDR3s that did not start with C, did not end with F or W, or were shorter than 7 amino acids. The MANAFEST web app was used to call antigen-specific clonotypes on the basis of expansion compared with the reference and with other culture wells. A clone was considered positive if the clone showed significant expansion compared with the reference culture in 2 of 3 replicate wells at an FDR below 0.05. For a clone to be considered positive, significant expansion relative to all other tandem wells and an odds ratio above 5 were also required. CDR3 homology was measured as pairwise Levenshtein distance, computed with the stringdist R package after trimming three terminal residues from each end. The table comes from immuneACCESS by way of TCRdb, which keeps in-frame sequences with V and J called. Part of the clones is missing from these tables; in studies checked, under half for an unresolved V gene and the rest for unknown reasons. V and J calls and clone size are copied from that table; D and trimming were computed from the DNA. This sample comprises some 30,000 clones, 76% of them detected only once. The top ten clones comprise 15% to 20% of the sample.

This receptor was identified in a human donor in good health. The chain couples TRBV9 to TRBJ2-1; 9 central bases correspond to TRBD1. Input material: CD4+ T cells from PBMCs, cultured in vitro. CDR3 region: CASSAGTGLYNEQFF. Here is the DNA: TGTGCCAGCAGCGCCGGGACAGGGTTGTACAATGAGCAGTTCTTC.